The 29 T cell receptor beta chains listed next were all sequenced from one sample in a study of blood T cell repertoires in COVID-19. The repertoire was sequenced with immunoSEQ multiplex PCR; TCRdb's copy has only in-frame clones and lacks some. The sample records around 40,000 clones, about 83% being singletons. The sample comprised peripheral blood. Receptors were obtained from an elderly woman with active or convalescent COVID-19.

J is TRBJ1-4 and V is TRBV7-9, with 10 bases identical to TRBD1. This CDR3 comprises 16 residues. V dropped 5 bases and J dropped 7; count of bases not matched to a gene: 10. Germline V gene data show CDR1 as SEHNR and CDR2 as FQNEAQ (reference sequence). This CDR3 reads CASSLYAGQGSEKLFF. The CDR3 coding sequence is TGTGCCAGCAGCCTCTACGCGGGACAGGGGAGTGAAAAACTGTTTTTT.

This clone has only one observation. This chain uses TRBV5-8 with TRBJ2-3; TRBD1 matches at 9 bases. The germline V gene encodes CDR1 SGHTS and CDR2 YDEGEE. The CDR3 has 15 residues. Unmatched junction bases numbered 11, after V lost 10 bases and J lost 2 bases. DNA of the CDR3: TGTGCCGCAACCCCGGGACAGGGTGTCACAGATACGCAGTATTTT. This translates into CAATPGQGVTDTQYF.

This clone appeared a few times. V and J are TRBV28 and TRBJ1-6; 9 bases agree with TRBD1. The CDR3 is 15 residues long. Germline values: CDR1 MDHEN, CDR2 SYDVKM. V was pared by 6 bases and J by 11 bases, with 11 bases of the junction left unmatched. CDR3 in DNA: TGTGCCAGCAGATCTCGAGGACAGGGGTTAACACCCCTCCACTTT. Translated, it gives CASRSRGQGLTPLHF.

The genes are TRBV10-3 and TRBJ1-2, with TRBD1 as a possible D gene (6 bases). Trimming removed 4 bases at V and 3 bases at J, with 12 bases between. Per the germline V gene, CDR1 is ENHRY and CDR2 is SYGVKD. The CDR3 length is 14 residues. Here the CDR3 DNA reads TGTGCCATCAGTGTGGGCAGGGGCGACTATGGCTACACCTTC. Translated: CAISVGRGDYGYTF.

J is TRBJ2-1 and V is TRBV19; the match to TRBD2 covers 11 bases. This CDR3 is built from 14 residues. The germline V gene encodes CDR1 LNHDA and CDR2 SQIVND (reference sequence). The V segment lost 10 bases and the J segment 9 bases; nucleotides outside the gene matches: 11. CDR3 DNA: TGTGCCACCTCTTTAGCGGGAGGGCTGGGTGAGCAGTTCTTC. Protein: CATSLAGGLGEQFF.

V usage is TRBV27 and J usage is TRBJ1-1; D gene ambiguous. Germline V gene sequence: CDR1 MNHEY, CDR2 SMNVEV (reference sequence). The CDR3 runs 13 residues. The V end lost 0 bases, the J end lost 5 bases, and 7 bases lay between the germline ends. CDR3 in DNA: TGTGCCAGCAGTTTATCGCTATGGACTGAAGCTTTCTTT. This gives the protein CASSLSLWTEAFF.

The V call is TRBV20-1, the J call TRBJ1-1, with D tentatively TRBD1 (6 bases). The germline V gene encodes CDR1 DFQATT and CDR2 SNEGSKA (reference sequence). The CDR3 contains 13 residues. V lost 3 bases and J 9 bases, leaving 17 bases between the germline ends. The CDR3 reads CSASARGGPQAFF. In nucleotides, the CDR3 is TGCAGTGCTAGTGCTAGGGGGGGTCCCCAAGCTTTCTTT.

The chain joins TRBV30 to TRBJ1-2, with 8 bases identical to TRBD1. The CDR3 is made up of 13 amino acids. The V gene end was trimmed by 0 bases and the J gene end by 7 bases; junction bases not matched to a gene: 4. Looked up from germline, CDR1 is GTSNPN and CDR2 is SVGIG (reference sequence). The CDR3 sequence: CAWSVRQGSGYTF. The CDR3 region has the DNA TGTGCCTGGAGTGTACGACAGGGGAGTGGCTACACCTTC.

The chain is built from TRBV11-3 and TRBJ2-3, with 14 bases identical to TRBD2. This CDR3 contains 17 residues. Unmatched junction bases numbered 7, after V lost 6 bases and J lost 2 bases. Germline-derived CDR1 and CDR2 are SGHNT and YENEEA. CDR3 sequence (DNA): TGTGCCAGCAGTACAGGACTAGCGGGGGGCTTCACAGATACGCAGTATTTT. Translated: CASSTGLAGGFTDTQYF.

V and J are TRBV27 and TRBJ2-7; 7 bases are a match to TRBD1. CDR1 and CDR2 (germline): MNHEY, SMNVEV (reference sequence). CDR3 length: 15 residues. J gave up 6 bases and V 5 bases, and 13 bases lay outside the gene matches. The CDR3 bases are TGTGCCAGCAGTCCTTGGAAAGGGGGCGCAGGCGAGCAGTACTTC. Protein: CASSPWKGGAGEQYF.

This clone was detected only once. The J gene is TRBJ2-5, the V gene TRBV7-3, with 14 bases lining up with TRBD2. Germline CDR1 reads SGHTA; CDR2 reads FQGTGA. After removal of 5 bases from V and 2 bases from J, the junction contained 7 bases not matched to a gene. The CDR3 consists of 17 residues. CDR3 protein: CASSAGTSGRGQETQYF. As DNA, the CDR3 is TGTGCCAGCAGCGCAGGGACTAGCGGGAGAGGTCAAGAGACCCAGTACTTC.

The V and J genes are TRBV2 and TRBJ1-1; 9 bases align to TRBD1. V lost 5 bases, J lost 10 bases, and 11 bases stayed unmatched. CDR3 length: 14 amino acids. Germline assignment: CDR1 SNHLY and CDR2 FYNNEI. The CDR3 coding sequence is TGTGCCAGCAGTTACCGGGACAGGGACAGGGTAGCTTTCTTT. As protein: CASSYRDRDRVAFF.

This clone showed up just once. V gene TRBV28 combines with J gene TRBJ2-7; 7 nucleotides align to TRBD1. The CDR3 totals 14 residues. The V gene's germline CDR1 is MDHEN and CDR2 SYDVKM. J was trimmed by 3 bases and V by 7 bases; bases with no gene match: 9. The CDR3 sequence is CASNFGTEDYEQYF. The CDR3 nucleotides are TGTGCCAGCAATTTTGGGACAGAGGACTACGAGCAGTACTTC. The full variable domain, rest sourced from reference TRBV28 and TRBJ2-7, is DVKVTQSSRYLVKRTGEKVFLECVQDMDHENMFWYRQDPGLGLRLIYFSYDVKMKEKGDIPEGYSVSREKKERFSLILESASTNQTSMYLCASNFGTEDYEQYFGPGTRLTVT.

The chain is built from TRBV7-9 and TRBJ1-2; no clear D gene. The CDR3 loop spans 13 amino acids. V was clipped by 0 bases and J by 7 bases, with 9 bases between them. Per the germline V gene, CDR1 is SEHNR and CDR2 is FQNEAQ (reference sequence). The CDR3 spells CASSLAGRPGYTF. CDR3 DNA sequence: TGTGCCAGCAGCTTAGCAGGCAGGCCTGGCTACACCTTC.

The chain couples TRBV6-5 to TRBJ1-6, with D perhaps matching TRBD1 (5 bases). There are 15 residues in the CDR3. The V gene lost 2 bases and the J gene lost 7 bases, with 12 bases spanning the gap. Germline V gene data show CDR1 as MNHEY and CDR2 as SVGAGI. CDR3 region: CASSYGATGNSPLHF. Here the CDR3 DNA reads TGTGCCAGCAGTTACGGGGCCACCGGGAATTCACCCCTCCACTTT.

This clone was counted only a few times. The junction shows a germline mismatch at one end, possibly a read error. CDR3 bases: TGTGCTAGCAGCCCCATGGTGGGGACAGCGAACACTGAAGCTTTCTTT. This gives the protein CASSPMVGTANTEAFF. V is TRBV7-7 and J is TRBJ1-1; TRBD1 matches at 7 bases. CDR1 is SSHAT and CDR2 is FNYEAQ in the germline V gene (reference sequence). The CDR3 extends over 16 amino acids.

The genes are TRBV6-2 or TRBV6-3 and TRBJ2-7, with D perhaps matching TRBD1 (5 bases). The CDR3 runs to 15 residues. Germline V lookup: CDR1 MNHEY, CDR2 SVGEGT. The germline V and J ends were trimmed by 4 bases and 3 bases, with 16 bases remaining between them. The CDR3 protein is CASSFAAGIHYEQYF. In nucleotides, the CDR3 is TGTGCCAGCAGTTTCGCGGCAGGGATCCACTACGAGCAGTACTTC.

J is TRBJ2-5 and V is TRBV18; possibly TRBD1 for D (5 bases). Germline V gives CDR1 KGHSH, CDR2 LQKENI. The length of the CDR3 is 16 residues. The V gene lost 6 bases and the J gene lost 1 base, with 18 bases spanning the gap. Here the CDR3 reads CASSRTGADIQETQYF. The CDR3 DNA follows: TGTGCCAGCTCCCGAACAGGAGCTGATATCCAAGAGACCCAGTACTTC.

This clone was seen more than once but under ten times. The chain joins TRBV4-2 to TRBJ2-3; no clear D. The CDR3 is made up of 14 amino acids. V lost 0 bases, J lost 2 bases, and 6 bases lay in between. Germline loops: CDR1 LGHNA, CDR2 YNFKEQ. The CDR3 DNA reads TGTGCCAGCAGCCAAGATACCTACACAGATACGCAGTATTTT. Amino acid sequence: CASSQDTYTDTQYF.

This chain links TRBV7-2 with TRBJ2-7, with 7 bases matching TRBD1. V lost 1 base, J lost 3 bases, and 3 bases stayed unmatched. The CDR3 consists of 14 residues. Germline lookup yields CDR1 SGHTA and CDR2 FQGNSA. This chain's CDR3 is CASSLGPGGYEQYF. DNA of the CDR3: TGTGCCAGCAGCTTAGGGCCAGGGGGCTACGAGCAGTACTTC.

This chain connects TRBV28 to TRBJ1-4; 9 bases match TRBD1. Germline loops: CDR1 MDHEN, CDR2 SYDVKM. This CDR3 has 16 residues. Trimming took 4 bases from V and 8 from J; bases not matched to a gene: 11. CDR3 amino acids: CASSSTGGVEAEKLFF. The CDR3 DNA reads TGTGCCAGCAGTTCGACAGGGGGAGTGGAGGCGGAAAAACTGTTTTTT.

The chain recombines TRBV29-1 with TRBJ1-1; 9 bases match TRBD1. This CDR3 comprises 14 residues. Germline CDR1 and CDR2: SQVTM and ANQGSEA. The V gene end was trimmed by 7 bases and the J gene end by 4 bases; junction bases not matched to a gene: 10. This CDR3 reads CSALNRDRATEAFF. The CDR3 DNA is TGCAGCGCCTTAAACCGGGACAGGGCCACTGAAGCTTTCTTT. The complete variable domain, with remaining parts taken from reference TRBV29-1 and TRBJ1-1, reads SAVISQKPSRDICQRGTSLTIQCQVDSQVTMMFWYRQQPGQSLTLIATANQGSEATYESGFVIDKFPISRPNLTFSTLTVSNMSPEDSSIYLCSALNRDRATEAFFGQGTRLTVV.

As regards this clone: One junction end does not reproduce the germline sequence, and a read error may be involved. The chain combines TRBV6-1 with TRBJ2-7; 10 nucleotides align to TRBD2. The CDR3 has 15 residues. Germline CDR1 MNHNS, CDR2 SASEGT. The CDR3, as DNA: TGTGCCAGCAGGGAAGGACTAGCGGCAACCTACGAGCAGTACTTC. It is translated as CASREGLAATYEQYF.

The chain joins TRBV3-1 (or the pseudogene TRBV3-2) to TRBJ2-2; a possible D gene is TRBD2 (5 bases). Trimming pared 8 bases from V and 1 base from J, leaving 8 bases between. The CDR3 loop spans 13 amino acids. Germline CDR1 and CDR2: LGHDT and YNNKEL (reference sequence). CDR3 nucleotide sequence: TGTGCCAGCGGAGGCCTGAACACCGGGGAGCTGTTTTTT. Amino acids: CASGGLNTGELFF.

V and J are TRBV5-4 and TRBJ1-2; D is undetermined. Per germline, CDR1 SGHNT and CDR2 YYREEE (reference sequence). The CDR3 is 20 amino acids. Trimming took 0 bases from V and 3 from J, leaving 27 bases between them. The CDR3 loop is CASSLGRVHEGRQFDYGYTF. CDR3 DNA: TGTGCCAGCAGCTTGGGAAGGGTTCATGAGGGCCGGCAGTTCGACTATGGCTACACCTTC. Using reference TRBV5-4 and TRBJ1-2 for the parts outside the CDR3, the full variable domain is ETGVTQSPTHLIKTRGQQVTLRCSSQSGHNTVSWYQQALGQGPQFIFQYYREEENGRGNFPPRFSGLQFPNYSSELNVNALELDDSALYLCASSLGRVHEGRQFDYGYTFGSGTRLTVV.

The gene calls are TRBV6-5 and TRBJ1-1; 8 bases align to TRBD1. The CDR3 has 13 amino acids. Losses at the gene ends were 7 bases for V and 4 bases for J; bases not matched to a gene: 5. The germline V gene encodes CDR1 MNHEY and CDR2 SVGAGI. This CDR3 is CASKKTGGTEAFF. In nucleotides, the CDR3 is TGTGCCAGCAAAAAAACAGGGGGCACTGAAGCTTTCTTT.

This clone has only a few counts. The chain links TRBV5-4 to TRBJ2-7; D is possibly TRBD1 (6 bases). This CDR3 is built from 17 residues. Germline V gene sequence: CDR1 SGHNT, CDR2 YYREEE (reference sequence). The germline V and J ends were trimmed by 3 bases and 0 bases, with 19 bases remaining between them. The CDR3 nucleotides are TGTGCCAGCAGCTCTGGCCCCACAGGGACCGTCTCCTACGAGCAGTACTTC. This codes for CASSSGPTGTVSYEQYF.

The gene calls are TRBV4-3 and TRBJ1-4; no reliable D call. From germline, CDR1 is LGHNA and CDR2 YSLEER. The CDR3 is made up of 16 amino acids. V dropped 0 bases and J dropped 4 bases, with 12 bases sitting between them. The CDR3, as DNA: TGCGCCAGCAGCCAAGATTTACTGAGAAATAATGAAAAACTGTTTTTT. Amino acid sequence: CASSQDLLRNNEKLFF.

The genes are TRBV2 and TRBJ2-3, with a tentative D call TRBD2 (6 bases). Between the trimmed V and J ends, which lost 7 bases and 3 bases, there was a span of 17 bases. This CDR3 spans 15 amino acids. Germline CDR1 reads SNHLY; CDR2 reads FYNNEI. CDR3 protein: CASMKRLERTDTQYF. In DNA form, the CDR3 reads TGTGCCAGCATGAAACGACTAGAGAGGACAGATACGCAGTATTTT.